This T cell receptor (beta chain) was recorded in a study of monozygotic twins with inflammatory bowel disease. Regarding the study as a whole: With inverse Simpson as the measure, TCRbeta diversity was lower in IBD patients than in healthy co-twins.

Concerning this clonotype: Antigen unknown.

The input for each TCR library was approximately 3,400 ng of total RNA. Addition of UMIs with a 6-nucleotide sample barcode was achieved by template switching. No DNA is given; TCRdb re-called the 5' RACE reads and lists each CDR3 protein once. This table lists some 100,000 distinct CDR3 sequences. CDR1 is SGHAT, CDR2 FQDESV, per germline (reference sequence). This CDR3 has 18 residues. This clonotype originated in a human donor with ulcerative colitis or Crohn's disease, or a healthy co-twin of an affected twin (not recorded which). The sample taken for sequencing was blood. The V gene is TRBV11-1, the J gene TRBJ2-1; no DNA is available, so the TRBD2 call from TCRdb remains unchecked. CDR3 sequence: CASSRTSGRWGSYNEQFF.